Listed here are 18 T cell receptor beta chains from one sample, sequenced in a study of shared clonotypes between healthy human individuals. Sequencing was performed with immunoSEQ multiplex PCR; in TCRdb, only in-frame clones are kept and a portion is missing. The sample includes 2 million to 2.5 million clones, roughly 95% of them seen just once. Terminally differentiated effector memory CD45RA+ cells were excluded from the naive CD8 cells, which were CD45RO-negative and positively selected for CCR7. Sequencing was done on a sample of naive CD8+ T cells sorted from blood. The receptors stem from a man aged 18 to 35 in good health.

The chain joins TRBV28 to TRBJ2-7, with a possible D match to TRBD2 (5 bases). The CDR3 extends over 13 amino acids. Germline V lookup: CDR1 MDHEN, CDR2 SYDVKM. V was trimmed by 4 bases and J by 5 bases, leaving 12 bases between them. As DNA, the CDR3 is TGTGCCAGCAGTTCAAGAGGGTACAACGAGCAGTACTTC. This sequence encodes CASSSRGYNEQYF.

Here the CDR3 reads CSVEQGNTGELFF. CDR3 nucleotides: TGCAGCGTTGAACAGGGGAACACCGGGGAGCTGTTTTTT. V gene TRBV29-1 combines with J gene TRBJ2-2; tentative D call: TRBD1 (5 bases). The CDR3 is 13 amino acids. V lost 2 bases to trimming and J lost 1 base, with 5 bases between them. Germline V gene sequence: CDR1 SQVTM, CDR2 ANQGSEA.

CDR3 amino acids: CASSQVLGSASEYNEQFF. In DNA form, the CDR3 reads TGTGCCAGCAGTCAAGTTTTGGGGTCGGCTAGCGAGTACAATGAGCAGTTCTTC. This sequence joins TRBV27 and TRBJ2-1; possibly TRBD2 for D (6 bases). Germline loops: CDR1 MNHEY, CDR2 SMNVEV (reference sequence). V lost 5 bases and J lost 4, with 24 bases in between. CDR3 length: 18 residues.

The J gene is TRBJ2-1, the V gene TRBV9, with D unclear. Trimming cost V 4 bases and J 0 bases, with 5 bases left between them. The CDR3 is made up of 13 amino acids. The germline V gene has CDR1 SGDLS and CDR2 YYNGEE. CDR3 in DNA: TGTGCCAGCAGCCAGTACTCCTACAATGAGCAGTTCTTC. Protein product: CASSQYSYNEQFF.

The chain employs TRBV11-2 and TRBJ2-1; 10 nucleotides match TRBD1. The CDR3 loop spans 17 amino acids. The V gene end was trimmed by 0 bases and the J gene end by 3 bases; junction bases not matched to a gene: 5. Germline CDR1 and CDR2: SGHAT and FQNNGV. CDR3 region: CASSLEPGQGRYNEQFF. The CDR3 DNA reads TGTGCCAGCAGCTTAGAACCGGGACAGGGGCGCTACAATGAGCAGTTCTTC.

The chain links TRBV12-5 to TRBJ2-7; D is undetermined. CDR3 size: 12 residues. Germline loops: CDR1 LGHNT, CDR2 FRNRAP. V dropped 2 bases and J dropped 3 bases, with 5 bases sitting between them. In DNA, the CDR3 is TGTGCTAGTGGTTTGTGGAGCTACGAGCAGTACTTC. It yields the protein CASGLWSYEQYF. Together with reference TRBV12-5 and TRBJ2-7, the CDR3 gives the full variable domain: DARVTQTPRHKVTEMGQEVTMRCQPILGHNTVFWYRQTMMQGLELLAYFRNRAPLDDSGMPKDRFSAEMPDATLATLKIQPSEPRDSAVYFCASGLWSYEQYFGPGTRLTVT.

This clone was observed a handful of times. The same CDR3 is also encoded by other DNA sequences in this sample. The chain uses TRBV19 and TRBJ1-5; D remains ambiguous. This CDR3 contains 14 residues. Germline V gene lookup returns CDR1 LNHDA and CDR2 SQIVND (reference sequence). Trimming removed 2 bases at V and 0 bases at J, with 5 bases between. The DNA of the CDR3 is TGTGCCAGTAGTATACGAGATAGCAATCAGCCCCAGCATTTT. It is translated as CASSIRDSNQPQHF.

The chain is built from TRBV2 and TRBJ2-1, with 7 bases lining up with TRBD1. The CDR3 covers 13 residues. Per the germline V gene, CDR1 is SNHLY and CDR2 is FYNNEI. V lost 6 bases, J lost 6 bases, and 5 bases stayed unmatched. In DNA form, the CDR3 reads TGTGCCAGCAGGGAGACAGGGAGCAATGAGCAGTTCTTC. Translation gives CASRETGSNEQFF. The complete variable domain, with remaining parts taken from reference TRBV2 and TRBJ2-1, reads EPEVTQTPSHQVTQMGQEVILRCVPISNHLYFYWYRQILGQKVEFLVSFYNNEISEKSEIFDDQFSVERPDGSNFTLKIRSTKLEDSAMYFCASRETGSNEQFFGPGTRLTVL.

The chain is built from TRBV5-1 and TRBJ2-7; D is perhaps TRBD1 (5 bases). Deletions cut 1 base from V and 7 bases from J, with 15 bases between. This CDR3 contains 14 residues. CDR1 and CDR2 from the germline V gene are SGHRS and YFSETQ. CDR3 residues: CASSLYRGHPEQYF. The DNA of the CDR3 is TGCGCCAGCAGCTTGTATAGGGGCCATCCGGAGCAGTACTTC.

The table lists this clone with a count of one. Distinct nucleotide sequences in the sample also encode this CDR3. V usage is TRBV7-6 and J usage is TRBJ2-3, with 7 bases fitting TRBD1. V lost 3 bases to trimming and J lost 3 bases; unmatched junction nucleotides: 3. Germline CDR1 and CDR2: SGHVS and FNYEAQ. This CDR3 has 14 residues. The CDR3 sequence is CASSFAGGTDTQYF. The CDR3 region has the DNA TGTGCCAGCAGCTTTGCAGGGGGAACAGATACGCAGTATTTT.

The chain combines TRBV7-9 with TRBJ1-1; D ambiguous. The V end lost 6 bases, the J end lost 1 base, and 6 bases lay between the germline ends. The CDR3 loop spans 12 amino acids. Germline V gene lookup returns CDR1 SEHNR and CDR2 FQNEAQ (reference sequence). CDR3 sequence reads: CASSVANTEAFF. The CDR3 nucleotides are TGTGCCAGCAGTGTAGCGAACACTGAAGCTTTCTTT.

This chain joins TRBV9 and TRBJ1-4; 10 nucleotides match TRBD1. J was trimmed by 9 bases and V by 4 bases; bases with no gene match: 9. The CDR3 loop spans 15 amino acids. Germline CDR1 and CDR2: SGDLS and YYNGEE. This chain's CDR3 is CASSPPPGQGKKLFF. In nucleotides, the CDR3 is TGTGCCAGCAGCCCACCCCCGGGACAGGGGAAAAAACTGTTTTTT.

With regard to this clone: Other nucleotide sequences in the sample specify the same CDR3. The CDR3, as DNA: TGTGCCAGCAGCTTAGGTGGCAGAGCCTACGAGCAGTACTTC. Translating gives CASSLGGRAYEQYF. V and J are TRBV11-2 and TRBJ2-7; D remains unclear. This CDR3 is 14 amino acids long. Looked up from germline, CDR1 is SGHAT and CDR2 is FQNNGV. The V gene lost 1 base and the J gene lost 2 bases, with 9 bases spanning the gap.

The CDR3 sequence is CASSLGGGNYGYTF. The CDR3 DNA reads as TGTGCCAGCAGCTTAGGAGGAGGGAACTATGGCTACACCTTC. The chain carries TRBV7-2 and TRBJ1-2, with no clear D. The CDR3 has 14 amino acids. Trimming took 1 base from V and 2 from J, leaving 8 bases between them. Germline CDR1 reads SGHTA; CDR2 reads FQGNSA.

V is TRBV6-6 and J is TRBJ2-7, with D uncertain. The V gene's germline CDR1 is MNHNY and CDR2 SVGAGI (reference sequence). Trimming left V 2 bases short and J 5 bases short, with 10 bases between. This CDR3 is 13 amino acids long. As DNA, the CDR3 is TGTGCCAGCAGTTACGAAAACTTGAACGAGCAGTACTTC. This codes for CASSYENLNEQYF.

Here the CDR3 reads CATFRNTEAFF. CDR3 nucleotide sequence: TGTGCCACCTTTAGAAACACTGAAGCTTTCTTT. The V and J genes are TRBV27 and TRBJ1-1; D not certain. The CDR3 length is 11 residues. Looked up from germline, CDR1 is MNHEY and CDR2 is SMNVEV (reference sequence). V lost 10 bases, J lost 2 bases, and 8 bases lay in between.

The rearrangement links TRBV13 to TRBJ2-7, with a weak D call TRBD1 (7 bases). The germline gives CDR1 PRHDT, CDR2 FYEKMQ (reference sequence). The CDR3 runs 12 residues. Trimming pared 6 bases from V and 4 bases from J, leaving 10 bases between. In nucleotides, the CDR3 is TGTGCCAGCAGGTCAGGGGGGTACGAGCAGTACTTC. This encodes CASRSGGYEQYF.

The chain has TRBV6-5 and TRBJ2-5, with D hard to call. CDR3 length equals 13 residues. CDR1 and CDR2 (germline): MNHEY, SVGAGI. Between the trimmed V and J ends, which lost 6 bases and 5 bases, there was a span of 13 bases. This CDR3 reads CASSIGVVETQYF. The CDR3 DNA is TGTGCCAGCAGCATAGGAGTAGTCGAGACCCAGTACTTC.